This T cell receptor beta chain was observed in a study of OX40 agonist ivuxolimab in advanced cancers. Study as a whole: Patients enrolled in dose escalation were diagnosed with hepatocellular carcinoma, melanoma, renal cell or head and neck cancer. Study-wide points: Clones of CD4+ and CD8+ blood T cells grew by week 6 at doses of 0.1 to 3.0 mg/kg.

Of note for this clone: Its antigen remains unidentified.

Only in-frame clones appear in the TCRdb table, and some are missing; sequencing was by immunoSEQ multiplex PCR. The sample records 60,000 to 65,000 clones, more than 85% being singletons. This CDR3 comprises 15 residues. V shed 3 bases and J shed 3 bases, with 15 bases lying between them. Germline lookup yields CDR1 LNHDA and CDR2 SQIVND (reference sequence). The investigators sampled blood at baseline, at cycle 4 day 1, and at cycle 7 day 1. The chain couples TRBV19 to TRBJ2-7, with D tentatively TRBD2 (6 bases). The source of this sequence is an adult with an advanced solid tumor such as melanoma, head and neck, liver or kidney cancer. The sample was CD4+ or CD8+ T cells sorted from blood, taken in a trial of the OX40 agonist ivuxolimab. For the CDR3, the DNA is TGTGCCAGTAGTATCTCATCTAGCGTCGGCTACGAGCAGTACTTC. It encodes CASSISSSVGYEQYF.